This TCR beta chain was documented in a study of CD8 T cells in Susac syndrome. The CDR3 runs to 14 residues. V lost 3 bases, J lost 4 bases, and 5 bases stayed unmatched. Negative isolation yielded the CD8+ and CD4+ T cells, while FACS enriched the TEMRA cells. Random hexamers were used to reverse transcribe an amount of roughly 0.5 to 1 ug RNA. TCR beta CDR3 was amplified by immunoSEQ covering 54 Vbeta and 13 Jbeta. TCRdb independently ran MiXCR on the immunoSEQ multiplex PCR reads; one entry per CDR3 protein. Of about 60,000 distinct CDR3 sequences listed, over 85% are singletons. This TCR derives from a human donor with multiple sclerosis. Sequenced input: CD8+ T cells from PBMCs. This chain joins TRBV12-3 or TRBV12-4 and TRBJ2-5; 7 bases fit TRBD2. DNA of the CDR3: TGTGCCAGCAGTTTTTTGGGGGGGAGAGAGACCCAGTACTTC. Translation: CASSFLGGRETQYF.